This TCR beta chain originates from a study of CD8+ T cells in alopecia areata. Regarding the study as a whole: Besides other cells, scalp samples also yield sequences of resident alphabeta T cells from normal skin.

Following RNA extraction, reverse transcription yielded cDNA that acted as the sequencing template. Assay: immunoSEQ multiplex PCR; the TCRdb copy retains only in-frame clones and omits some. Among about 100,000 clones listed, about 61% were seen once. As for this clone: Its antigen remains unknown.

As to treatment: oral pan-JAK inhibitor, 5-10 mg twice daily. Between the trimmed V and J ends, which lost 7 bases and 1 base, there was a span of 16 bases. The CDR3 extends over 16 amino acids. Germline CDR1 LGHNA, CDR2 YNFKEQ. This clonotype was sampled from a human donor with alopecia areata. This chain links TRBV4-2 with TRBJ2-2, with D possibly being TRBD2 (6 bases). The sequencing here drew on CD8+ T cells sorted from blood, taken at approximately week 55, from a patient treated with tofacitinib. CDR3 region: CASTHGLAMNTGELFF. CDR3 coding DNA: TGTGCCAGCACACACGGTCTAGCGATGAACACCGGGGAGCTGTTTTTT.